This T cell receptor beta chain was observed in a study of T cells in Graves' hyperthyroidism and ophthalmopathy. This clonotype was recorded at least ten times. The source material, RNA transcripts, was used to amplify TCR beta CDR3 regions. TCR CDR3 underwent first-round RT-PCR with the HTBI primer set. Via MiXCR, TCRdb re-called the multiplex PCR reads, giving one row per CDR3 protein. The table lists approximately 530,000 distinct CDR3 sequences, approximately 16% of them singletons. Sequenced sample: blood. The receptor's source is a woman between 18 and 30 years old with Graves' hyperthyroidism.

CDR3 in amino acids: CATSDVRQGRVDEQFF. DNA of the CDR3: TGTGCCACCAGTGATGTACGGCAGGGGAGGGTCGATGAGCAGTTCTTC. This sequence joins TRBV24-1 and TRBJ2-1; a weak D match, TRBD2 (7 bases). There are 16 residues in the CDR3. V was pared by 3 bases and J by 8 bases, with 19 bases between. Germline loops: CDR1 KGHDR, CDR2 SFDVKD.